These 20 T cell receptor beta chains were all obtained from the same sample, sequenced in a study of T cell responses to AZD1222 COVID-19 vaccine. Some clones are missing from TCRdb's copy, which holds only in-frame ones; the method was immunoSEQ multiplex PCR. The sample lists under 170,000 clones; 90% were seen once. The sample in question was peripheral blood, obtained 28 days after the second AZD1222 dose. The source is an adult who received the AZD1222 COVID-19 vaccine.

The chain employs TRBV3-1 (or the pseudogene TRBV3-2) and TRBJ2-5, with TRBD2 identical over 10 bases. Trimming removed 3 bases from V and 2 bases from J; junction bases left unmatched: 12. Germline V gives CDR1 LGHDT, CDR2 YNNKEL (reference sequence). The CDR3 loop spans 18 amino acids. CDR3 region: CASSHILAGTSLQETQYF. DNA of the CDR3: TGTGCCAGCAGCCATATACTAGCGGGAACCTCATTACAAGAGACCCAGTACTTC.

The gene calls are TRBV2 and TRBJ2-2; D is possibly TRBD1 (6 bases). The V and J ends lost 5 bases and 7 bases respectively, with 8 bases between them. The CDR3 runs 12 residues. CDR1 SNHLY and CDR2 FYNNEI come from the germline V gene. This CDR3 is CASSQGFGELFF. The CDR3 DNA follows: TGTGCCAGCAGTCAGGGGTTCGGGGAGCTGTTTTTT.

The chain uses TRBV7-2 and TRBJ2-7; no firm D call. V lost 6 bases and J lost 0, with 12 bases in between. The CDR3 is made up of 14 amino acids. CDR1 SGHTA and CDR2 FQGNSA come from the germline V gene. The CDR3, as DNA: TGTGCCAGCAGTTTTCTTATTAGCTCCTACGAGCAGTACTTC. This sequence encodes CASSFLISSYEQYF.

The V gene is TRBV30, the J gene TRBJ2-1, with 9 bases identical to TRBD2. Losses at the gene ends were 3 bases for V and 15 bases for J; bases not matched to a gene: 12. Germline CDR1 GTSNPN, CDR2 SVGIG (reference sequence). The CDR3 has 13 residues. The CDR3 loop is CAWSPLAAGGLFF. The CDR3 DNA is TGTGCCTGGAGCCCCCTAGCCGCGGGAGGGTTGTTCTTC.

The CDR3 protein is CASSSSAASSGNTIYF. The CDR3 bases are TGCGCCAGCAGCTCCTCGGCGGCCAGCTCTGGAAACACCATATATTTT. V usage is TRBV5-1 and J usage is TRBJ1-3; D gene unclear. Deletions cut 3 bases from V and 0 bases from J, with 13 bases between. Germline assignment: CDR1 SGHRS and CDR2 YFSETQ. The CDR3 loop spans 16 amino acids.

The chain combines TRBV29-1 with TRBJ1-1; 8 bases agree with TRBD1. J was trimmed by 5 bases and V by 5 bases; bases with no gene match: 10. The CDR3 is made up of 14 amino acids. Germline CDR1 reads SQVTM; CDR2 reads ANQGSEA. CDR3: CSVSSTGVGTEAFF. Here the CDR3 DNA reads TGCAGCGTTTCCTCGACAGGGGTAGGTACTGAAGCTTTCTTT.

The chain uses TRBV14 and TRBJ2-7, with 7 positions matching TRBD1. The germline V gene has CDR1 SGHDN and CDR2 FVKESK. Losses at the gene ends were 1 base for V and 4 bases for J; bases not matched to a gene: 10. This CDR3 contains 16 residues. The CDR3 spells CASSQARTGQRYEQYF. In DNA form, the CDR3 reads TGTGCCAGCAGCCAAGCTCGAACGGGACAGAGATACGAGCAGTACTTC.

The chain is built from TRBV2 and TRBJ2-2; D not certain. Trimming cost V 6 bases and J 4 bases, with 6 bases left between them. The CDR3 is 12 amino acids. CDR1 SNHLY and CDR2 FYNNEI come from the germline V gene. This CDR3 is CASSEPTGELFF. In DNA form, the CDR3 reads TGTGCCAGCAGCGAGCCCACCGGGGAGCTGTTTTTT.

CDR3 amino acids: CASSTDGLLNSPLHF. CDR3 in DNA: TGCGCCAGCAGCACCGACGGACTGTTGAATTCACCCCTCCACTTT. This chain uses TRBV5-1 with TRBJ1-6; D remains ambiguous. V lost 4 bases and J lost 7, with 15 bases in between. The CDR3 extends over 15 amino acids. Per the germline V gene, CDR1 is SGHRS and CDR2 is YFSETQ.

This clone was observed a handful of times. V and J are TRBV7-9 and TRBJ2-2; 11 bases align to TRBD1. The CDR3 contains 18 residues. Germline V CDR1 and CDR2: SEHNR, FQNEAQ (reference sequence). Germline trimming cut 4 bases from V and 4 bases from J; bases unmatched to any gene: 11. This CDR3 reads CASSSDRGRVVSTGELFF. In DNA form, the CDR3 reads TGTGCCAGCAGCTCGGACAGGGGGCGAGTCGTAAGCACCGGGGAGCTGTTTTTT.

J is TRBJ2-1 and V is TRBV4-1, with D unresolved. Per germline, CDR1 MGHRA and CDR2 YSYEKL. This CDR3 has 16 amino acids. V dropped 1 base and J dropped 6 bases, with 16 bases sitting between them. DNA for the CDR3: TGCGCCAGCAGCCAAGTTGGCAGACACCCGGGCAATGAGCAGTTCTTC. This codes for CASSQVGRHPGNEQFF.

As for this clone: Other nucleotide sequences from this sample produce the same CDR3. The gene calls are TRBV27 and TRBJ1-5; no firm D call. Germline loops: CDR1 MNHEY, CDR2 SMNVEV (reference sequence). This CDR3 comprises 14 residues. V was trimmed by 2 bases and J by 2 bases, leaving 7 bases between them. The CDR3 sequence is CASSLDGRNQPQHF. The CDR3 DNA follows: TGTGCCAGCAGTTTAGACGGACGCAATCAGCCCCAGCATTTT.

This chain joins TRBV3-1 (or the pseudogene TRBV3-2) and TRBJ1-1; D is possibly TRBD1 (6 bases). Germline V gene data show CDR1 as LGHDT and CDR2 as YNNKEL (reference sequence). V lost 2 bases to trimming and J lost 1 base, with 11 bases between them. There are 15 residues in the CDR3. This chain's CDR3 is CASSQLGQENTEAFF. DNA of the CDR3: TGTGCCAGCAGCCAATTGGGACAAGAGAACACTGAAGCTTTCTTT.

In nucleotides, the CDR3 is TGCGCCAGCAGTGAGTCCGGGACAGGGTCGGAAAAACTGTTTTTT. Translation gives CASSESGTGSEKLFF. This chain connects TRBV10-1 to TRBJ1-4; 9 positions match TRBD1. The CDR3 spans 15 residues. Germline V lookup: CDR1 WNHNN, CDR2 SYGVQD (reference sequence). Unmatched junction bases numbered 4, after V lost 0 bases and J lost 8 bases.

The chain recombines TRBV12-5 with TRBJ1-1; the D is unclear. Germline V gene data show CDR1 as LGHNT and CDR2 as FRNRAP. The V end lost 3 bases, the J end lost 2 bases, and 1 base lay between the germline ends. The length of the CDR3 is 11 residues. For the CDR3, the DNA is TGTGCTAGTGGTTTTAACACTGAAGCTTTCTTT. It encodes CASGFNTEAFF. The variable domain in full, with the rest retrieved from reference TRBV12-5 and TRBJ1-1, is DARVTQTPRHKVTEMGQEVTMRCQPILGHNTVFWYRQTMMQGLELLAYFRNRAPLDDSGMPKDRFSAEMPDATLATLKIQPSEPRDSAVYFCASGFNTEAFFGQGTRLTVV.

This clone came up once. The V and J genes are TRBV29-1 and TRBJ2-7; the match to TRBD2 covers 13 bases. The CDR3 is made up of 13 amino acids. After removal of 6 bases from V and 2 bases from J, the junction contained 1 base not matched to a gene. Germline lookup yields CDR1 SQVTM and CDR2 ANQGSEA. The CDR3 coding sequence is TGCAGCGTCGGGACTAGCGGGACCTACGAGCAGTACTTC. Translated, it gives CSVGTSGTYEQYF.

The chain carries TRBV2 and TRBJ1-2, with D maybe TRBD1 (5 bases). V was trimmed by 1 base and J by 4 bases, leaving 10 bases between them. The CDR3 runs 14 residues. Germline assignment: CDR1 SNHLY and CDR2 FYNNEI. CDR3 in amino acids: CASSEDGGSYGYTF. CDR3 in DNA: TGTGCCAGCAGTGAAGACGGGGGGAGCTATGGCTACACCTTC.

J is TRBJ1-1 and V is TRBV6-1, with 8 bases that match TRBD1. The CDR3 length is 13 residues. Trimming removed 3 bases from V and 3 bases from J; junction bases left unmatched: 0. The germline CDR1 and CDR2 sequences are MNHNS and SASEGT. The CDR3, as DNA: TGTGCCAGCAGTGACAGGGGGCACACTGAAGCTTTCTTT. Its translation is CASSDRGHTEAFF.

V is TRBV6-6 and J is TRBJ2-1; 10 nucleotides agree with TRBD2. The CDR3 extends over 15 amino acids. The V gene's germline CDR1 is MNHNY and CDR2 SVGAGI (reference sequence). V gave up 4 bases and J gave up 5 bases; unmatched junction bases: 5. In DNA, the CDR3 is TGTGCCAGCAGTTCCCTAGCGGGAGTAGACAATGAGCAGTTCTTC. Translation: CASSSLAGVDNEQFF.

A few counts support this clone. This rearrangement joins TRBV7-9 to TRBJ2-7, with 8 bases that match TRBD2. The CDR3 is made up of 15 amino acids. J was trimmed by 7 bases and V by 5 bases; bases with no gene match: 13. The germline gives CDR1 SEHNR, CDR2 FQNEAQ (reference sequence). CDR3 residues: CASSLAGAGAGEQYF. Here the CDR3 DNA reads TGTGCCAGCAGCCTCGCTGGAGCGGGAGCGGGGGAGCAGTACTTC.